A selection of T cell receptor beta chains follows, all from one sample in a study of shared clonotypes between healthy human individuals. The protocol was immunoSEQ multiplex PCR, while the TCRdb copy is restricted to in-frame clones and leaves out a portion. The sample consists of hundreds of thousands of clones, about 90% of them appearing once. The source material was naive CD8+ T cells sorted from blood. The receptors come from a man aged 30 to 45 in good health. Both conserved end residues are part of each CDR3. Each record gives: D gene, clone size, V gene, J gene, CDR3 protein, CDR3 DNA. The D gene is left open where the match is weak. For some rows the clone size is stated as once, few or many, or as a class when expanded; others skip it.

>TRBD1|NA|TRBV7-8|TRBJ1-6
CASSPRQGIDNSPLHF
TGTGCCAGCAGCCCTCGACAGGGTATCGATAATTCACCCCTCCACTTT
>TRBD1|few|TRBV6-6|TRBJ2-7
CASSSEDRGGEQYF
TGTGCCAGCAGTTCCGAGGACAGGGGAGGGGAGCAGTACTTC
>NA|NA|TRBV27|TRBJ2-2
CASSALDSLGVGELFF
TGTGCCAGCAGTGCCCTAGATAGTTTAGGTGTGGGGGAGCTGTTTTTT
>NA|NA|TRBV5-6|TRBJ2-5
CASSSSPYGAETQYF
TGTGCCAGCAGCTCTTCGCCATACGGTGCGGAGACCCAGTACTTC
>NA|NA|TRBV7-7|TRBJ2-5
CASSSGEVTQETQYF
TGTGCCAGCAGCTCAGGAGAGGTGACACAAGAGACCCAGTACTTC
>TRBD2|NA|TRBV7-8|TRBJ2-7
CASSLAPGLAGGKGSYEQYF
TGTGCCAGCAGCTTAGCTCCGGGACTAGCGGGAGGAAAGGGATCCTACGAGCAGTACTTC
>TRBD1|NA|TRBV5-5|TRBJ2-2
CASSFGQGNTGELFF
TGTGCCAGCAGCTTTGGACAGGGGAACACCGGGGAGCTGTTTTTT
>NA|NA|TRBV11-3|TRBJ2-3
CASSFRGRDTQYF
TGTGCCAGCAGCTTCCGGGGGAGAGATACGCAGTATTTT
>TRBD2|NA|TRBV30|TRBJ2-4
CAWSVLAGGPLAKNIQYF
TGTGCCTGGAGTGTACTGGCGGGAGGGCCCTTAGCCAAAAACATTCAGTACTTC
>TRBD2|NA|TRBV19|TRBJ2-7
CASSGTNYEQYF
TGTGCCAGTAGCGGGACTAACTACGAGCAGTACTTC